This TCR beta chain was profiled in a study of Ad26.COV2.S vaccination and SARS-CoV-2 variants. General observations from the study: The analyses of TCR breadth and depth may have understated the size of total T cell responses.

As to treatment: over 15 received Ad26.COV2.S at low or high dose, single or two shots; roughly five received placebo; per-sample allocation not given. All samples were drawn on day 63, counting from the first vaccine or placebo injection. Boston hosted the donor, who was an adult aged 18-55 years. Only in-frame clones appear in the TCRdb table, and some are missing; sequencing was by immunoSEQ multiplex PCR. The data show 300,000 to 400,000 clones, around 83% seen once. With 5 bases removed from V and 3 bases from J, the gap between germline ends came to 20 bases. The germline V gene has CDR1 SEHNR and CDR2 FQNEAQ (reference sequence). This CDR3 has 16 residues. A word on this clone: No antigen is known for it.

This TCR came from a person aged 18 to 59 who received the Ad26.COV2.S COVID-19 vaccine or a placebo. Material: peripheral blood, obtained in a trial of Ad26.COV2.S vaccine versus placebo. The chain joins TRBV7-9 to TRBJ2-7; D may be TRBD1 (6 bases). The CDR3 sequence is CASSPTEAGEYYEQYF. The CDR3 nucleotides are TGTGCCAGCAGCCCCACCGAAGCAGGGGAGTACTACGAGCAGTACTTC.